This T cell receptor beta chain was found in a study of blood T cell repertoires in COVID-19. Overall study: The cDNA or gDNA used as material had been derived from T cells, B-cell-depleted T cells, or PBMCs.

The Seattle site enrolled patients during active infection and followed them longitudinally. V gave up 10 bases and J gave up 3 bases; unmatched junction bases: 10. CDR3 length equals 15 residues. Germline CDR1 and CDR2: KGHDR and SFDVKD. In the original processing: Estimated nucleated cell counts came from reference gene primer amplification. TCRdb's copy holds only in-frame clones and misses some; the assay was immunoSEQ multiplex PCR. The V and J calls and clone size were taken over from that table, and D and trimming were inferred from the DNA. The data contain roughly 330,000 clones, 87% of them singletons.

Sequencing was performed on peripheral blood. The TCR was taken from a man aged 25-45 years with COVID-19, enrolled during active disease. The chain links TRBV24-1 to TRBJ2-5; 10 bases line up with TRBD1. The CDR3 protein is CATSAGTGVEETQYF. The CDR3 region has the DNA TGTGCCACAAGCGCCGGGACAGGGGTCGAAGAGACCCAGTACTTC.